This entry features one T cell receptor beta chain sequence. The germline gives CDR1 SGHDT, CDR2 YYEEEE. V shed 2 bases and J shed 6 bases, with 17 bases lying between them. There are 15 residues in the CDR3. These data are taken from a study of blood T cell repertoires in COVID-19. Across the study: Sites in the United States, Italy and Spain provided acute and convalescent COVID-19 samples. PBMCs, B-cell-depleted T cells, or T cells provided the cDNA or gDNA that made up the material.

The table came from immunoSEQ multiplex PCR; TCRdb's copy has only in-frame clones and leaves some out. The profile shows fewer than 200,000 clones, approximately 84% of them singletons. The sample consisted of peripheral blood. This chain connects TRBV5-6 to TRBJ1-1; no firm D call. The TCR originated in a man aged 35-49 years who had recovered from COVID-19. In DNA, the CDR3 is TGTGCCAGCAGCTTTCTGAGGGCTGGTGTAGCTGAAGCTTTCTTT. It is translated as CASSFLRAGVAEAFF. Using reference TRBV5-6 and TRBJ1-1 for the parts outside the CDR3, the full variable domain is DAGVTQSPTHLIKTRGQQVTLRCSPKSGHDTVSWYQQALGQGPQFIFQYYEEEERQRGNFPDRFSGHQFPNYSSELNVNALLLGDSALYLCASSFLRAGVAEAFFGQGTRLTVV.